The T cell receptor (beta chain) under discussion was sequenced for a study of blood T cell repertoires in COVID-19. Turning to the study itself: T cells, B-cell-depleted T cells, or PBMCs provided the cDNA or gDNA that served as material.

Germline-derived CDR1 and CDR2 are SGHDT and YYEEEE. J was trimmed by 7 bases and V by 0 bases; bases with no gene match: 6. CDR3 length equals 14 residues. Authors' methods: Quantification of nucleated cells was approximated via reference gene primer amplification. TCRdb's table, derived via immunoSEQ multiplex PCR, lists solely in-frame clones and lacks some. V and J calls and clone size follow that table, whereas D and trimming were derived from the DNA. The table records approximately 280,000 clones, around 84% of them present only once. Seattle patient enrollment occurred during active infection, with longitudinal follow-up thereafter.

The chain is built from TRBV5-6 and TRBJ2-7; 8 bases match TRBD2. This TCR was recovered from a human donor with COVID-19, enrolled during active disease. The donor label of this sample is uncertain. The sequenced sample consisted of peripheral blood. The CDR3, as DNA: TGTGCCAGCAGCTTGGCCGGGGGGGCGCGGGAGCAGTACTTC. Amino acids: CASSLAGGAREQYF.